This T cell receptor beta chain was found in a study of T cell repertoires in cytomegalovirus infection. This clonotype was recorded many times. As yet, its antigen is unknown. TCRdb re-analysed the reads in MiXCR, keeping a single row per CDR3 protein. The sample records 210,000 or so distinct CDR3 sequences, roughly 6.5% being singletons. Overall study results and limits: Within the response measured ex vivo, HLA-C-restricted CMV-specific TCR beta clonotypes were dominant. Summed public TCR beta family frequency identified CMV carriers bearing the relevant HLA.

CDR1 and CDR2 (germline): MDHEN, SYDVKM. The CDR3 loop spans 14 amino acids. J gave up 10 bases and V 4 bases, and 9 bases lay outside the gene matches. Specimen: PBMCs. J is TRBJ2-1 and V is TRBV28; TRBD2 matches 8 bases. The TCR originated in a human donor in good health (CMV status not recorded). Some clones in this sample may be carry-over from other donors' samples. CDR3 nucleotide sequence: TGTGCCAGCAGTTCATACGGGGGGGCCTCGGAGCAGTTCTTC. Its protein product is CASSSYGGASEQFF. The variable domain in full, with the rest retrieved from reference TRBV28 and TRBJ2-1, is DVKVTQSSRYLVKRTGEKVFLECVQDMDHENMFWYRQDPGLGLRLIYFSYDVKMKEKGDIPEGYSVSREKKERFSLILESASTNQTSMYLCASSSYGGASEQFFGPGTRLTVL.